The TCR beta chain under discussion was sequenced for a study of blood T cell repertoires in COVID-19. Overall study: Sources were T cells, B-cell-depleted T cells, or PBMCs; the material itself was cDNA or gDNA.

Enrollees, about 18 to 89 years old, lived in approximately 24 US areas. The study assigned cohorts using participant-reported clinical history. In the original workflow: By means of reference gene primer amplification, nucleated cell counts were estimated. Sequencing used immunoSEQ multiplex PCR; TCRdb keeps in-frame clones, though not all of them. D and trimming were read from the DNA, whereas the V and J calls and clone size are those reported in that table. Found here are fewer than 450,000 clones, more than 85% of them singletons; the top ten hold roughly 1%. Germline V gives CDR1 SGHRS, CDR2 YFSETQ. The CDR3 is made up of 17 amino acids. Between the trimmed V and J ends, which lost 3 bases and 0 bases, there was a span of 16 bases.

Sequenced material: PBMCs or T cells enriched from blood (not recorded which). This clonotype originated in a young woman who had recovered from COVID-19. The chain uses TRBV5-1 and TRBJ1-3; possible D gene TRBD1, 5 bases. CDR3 region: CASSSQQGSFSGNTIYF. For the CDR3, the DNA is TGCGCCAGCAGCTCTCAGCAGGGTTCCTTCTCTGGAAACACCATATATTTT.